One and the same sample provided the 3 T cell receptor beta chains below, sequenced in a study of blood T cell repertoires in COVID-19. Using immunoSEQ multiplex PCR, the repertoire was profiled, and TCRdb retains in-frame clones only, with some absent. The sample includes hundreds of thousands of clones, approximately 86% of them seen just once. Sequencing was carried out using PBMCs or T cells enriched from blood (not recorded which). The source is a woman aged 25 to 39 who had been exposed to COVID-19.

The V gene is TRBV27, the J gene TRBJ2-1; 7 bases line up with TRBD2. J was trimmed by 7 bases and V by 5 bases; bases with no gene match: 5. Germline CDR1 MNHEY, CDR2 SMNVEV (reference sequence). The CDR3 contains 13 residues. DNA of the CDR3: TGTGCCAGCAGTGTTCTAGCGGCAAATGAGCAGTTCTTC. Amino acid sequence: CASSVLAANEQFF.

The V gene is TRBV13, the J gene TRBJ1-3; tentatively, D is TRBD1 (5 bases). V shed 2 bases and J shed 2 bases, with 7 bases lying between them. The CDR3 totals 14 residues. Germline CDR1 and CDR2: PRHDT and FYEKMQ (reference sequence). In nucleotides, the CDR3 is TGTGCCAGCAGCTTAACGGGGGCTGGAAACACCATATATTTT. Amino acid sequence: CASSLTGAGNTIYF.

This clone showed up just a few times. Within the sample, other DNA sequences also encode this same CDR3. V and J are TRBV5-1 and TRBJ1-4; D not certain. V lost 4 bases and J lost 2, with 9 bases in between. The germline gives CDR1 SGHRS, CDR2 YFSETQ. The CDR3 runs to 14 residues. The CDR3 region has the DNA TGCGCCAGCAGCCCAGGCTCGACTAATGAAAAACTGTTTTTT. Its protein is CASSPGSTNEKLFF.